This is a list of T cell receptor beta chains from one sample in a study of cytomegalovirus exposure and HLA in healthy donors. Libraries were prepared by immunoSEQ multiplex PCR; TCRdb keeps only in-frame clonotypes and omits some of them. The data hold 100,000 to 150,000 clones, with approximately 71% observed a single time. The sample taken for sequencing was PBMCs. Receptor source: a woman aged 50 to 65 in good health and CMV-seronegative. Each CDR3 is given with its conserved first and last residue. A D gene is named only where the DNA matches it firmly. Some rows mark clone size as missing; the rest say once, few, many or name a class of expanded clone.

clone_size	v_call	d_call	j_call	cdr3_aa	cdr3_nt
-	TRBV30	TRBD1	TRBJ2-3	CAWSVRDRDTDTQYF	TGTGCCTGGAGTGTCCGGGACAGGGACACAGATACGCAGTATTTT
-	TRBV7-2	-	TRBJ2-7	CASSLERSSYEQYF	TGTGCCAGCAGCTTAGAACGGTCCTCCTACGAGCAGTACTTC
-	TRBV12-5	-	TRBJ2-7	CASGLDGTSTVQYF	TGTGCTAGTGGTTTGGACGGGACTTCAACCGTGCAGTACTTC
few	TRBV18	TRBD1	TRBJ1-2	CASSPSTGSDGSGYTF	TGTGCCAGCTCACCATCGACAGGGTCGGATGGTTCTGGCTACACCTTC
-	TRBV5-1	TRBD1	TRBJ1-1	CASSLEGQGRPAFF	TGCGCCAGCAGCTTGGAAGGACAGGGGCGTCCGGCTTTCTTT
-	TRBV19	TRBD1	TRBJ1-2	CASSIGWDSEAYGYTF	TGTGCCAGTAGTATAGGGTGGGACAGCGAAGCATATGGCTACACCTTC
-	TRBV5-4	-	TRBJ1-1	CASSLGGENRAFF	TGTGCCAGCAGCTTGGGCGGGGAAAACCGGGCTTTCTTT
once	TRBV18	-	TRBJ1-5	CASSREGGTNNQPQHF	TGTGCCAGCTCACGGGAAGGAGGCACCAACAATCAGCCCCAGCATTTT
-	TRBV4-3	-	TRBJ1-2	CASSQDFQGLYGYTF	TGCGCCAGCAGCCAAGATTTTCAGGGGCTCTATGGCTACACCTTC
once	TRBV10-3	-	TRBJ1-2	CAISGGTDGGTF	TGTGCCATCAGCGGCGGGACGGACGGAGGCACCTTC
-	TRBV6-6	TRBD1	TRBJ2-7	CASLRDRDYEQYF	TGTGCCAGCCTGCGCGACAGGGACTACGAGCAGTACTTC
-	TRBV7-9	TRBD1	TRBJ1-1	CASSPAGTVNTEAFF	TGTGCCAGCAGCCCTGCCGGGACAGTTAACACTGAAGCTTTCTTT
-	TRBV19	TRBD1	TRBJ1-2	CASSMPTGQLYGYTF	TGTGCCAGTAGTATGCCCACGGGACAGCTCTATGGCTACACCTTC
-	TRBV19	TRBD1	TRBJ2-7	CASSIGGTVTYEQYF	TGTGCCAGTAGTATAGGGGGGACAGTAACCTACGAGCAGTACTTC
-	TRBV4-3	-	TRBJ1-6	CASSQEGSNSPLHF	TGCGCCAGCAGCCAAGAAGGGAGTAATTCACCCCTCCACTTT
-	TRBV2	-	TRBJ2-1	CASRTGGSYNEQFF	TGTGCCAGCAGGACCGGGGGATCCTACAATGAGCAGTTCTTC
-	TRBV18	-	TRBJ1-1	CASSPTYMDTEAFF	TGTGCCAGCTCACCAACTTATATGGACACTGAAGCTTTCTTT
-	TRBV7-2	-	TRBJ2-7	CASSPTAVTYEQYF	TGTGCCAGCAGCCCTACTGCGGTAACCTACGAGCAGTACTTC
-	TRBV18	TRBD2	TRBJ2-3	CASSPWTSGSTDTQYF	TGTGCCAGCTCCCCATGGACTAGCGGGTCCACAGATACGCAGTATTTT
-	TRBV29-1	-	TRBJ1-1	CSVEVGDNTEAFF	TGCAGCGTTGAAGTAGGAGACAACACTGAAGCTTTCTTT
-	TRBV5-4	TRBD1	TRBJ1-6	CASSLRFRQGSNSPLHF	TGTGCCAGCAGCTTGCGGTTTCGACAGGGCTCTAATTCACCCCTCCACTTT
few	TRBV7-3	TRBD2	TRBJ2-7	CASSLTVVGLYEQYF	TGTGCCAGCAGCTTAACGGTCGTGGGACTATACGAGCAGTACTTC
-	TRBV25-1	-	TRBJ1-2	CASSEAYRDSDYGYTF	TGTGCCAGCAGTGAGGCTTACAGGGATTCAGACTATGGCTACACCTTC
-	TRBV27	TRBD2	TRBJ2-1	CASSFSGNSYNEQFF	TGTGCCAGCAGTTTCAGCGGGAACTCCTACAATGAGCAGTTCTTC
-	TRBV25-1	TRBD2	TRBJ2-5	CASSEYAGAGEAETQYF	TGTGCCAGCAGTGAATACGCCGGGGCGGGGGAAGCGGAGACCCAGTACTTC
-	TRBV7-6	-	TRBJ2-2	CASSLVTGTGELFF	TGTGCCAGCAGCTTAGTTACGGGCACCGGGGAGCTGTTTTTT
-	TRBV30	TRBD1	TRBJ1-5	CAWSVTGGTQPQHF	TGTGCCTGGAGTGTCACAGGGGGCACCCAGCCCCAGCATTTT
-	TRBV7-2	TRBD2	TRBJ2-7	CASSSASGRDEQYF	TGTGCCAGCAGCTCCGCTAGCGGGAGAGACGAGCAGTACTTC
-	TRBV28	-	TRBJ2-7	CASSLDIFFSYEQYF	TGTGCCAGCAGTTTAGACATCTTCTTCTCCTACGAGCAGTACTTC
-	TRBV7-3	TRBD2	TRBJ2-3	CASSPQGTSGTDTQYF	TGTGCCAGCAGCCCGCAAGGGACTAGCGGAACAGATACGCAGTATTTT
-	TRBV27	-	TRBJ1-2	CASRGSGVNYGYTF	TGTGCCAGCAGGGGATCCGGGGTTAACTATGGCTACACCTTC
few	TRBV6-5	-	TRBJ2-7	CASSSPEGGTYEQYF	TGTGCCAGCAGTTCCCCCGAGGGCGGAACCTACGAGCAGTACTTC
few	TRBV30	-	TRBJ1-1	CAWWLEDEAFF	TGTGCCTGGTGGTTGGAGGATGAAGCTTTCTTT
-	TRBV27	TRBD1	TRBJ1-5	CASSRTGGDSNQPQHF	TGTGCCAGCAGCCGGACAGGGGGCGATAGCAATCAGCCCCAGCATTTT
-	TRBV9	TRBD2	TRBJ2-1	CASGREVLSNEQFF	TGTGCCAGCGGGCGGGAGGTCTTGTCGAATGAGCAGTTCTTC
-	TRBV6-5	TRBD1	TRBJ1-2	CASSYSPQGDGYTF	TGTGCCAGCAGTTATTCACCCCAGGGGGATGGCTACACCTTC
-	TRBV7-9	-	TRBJ2-1	CASRLIGGNNEQFF	TGTGCCAGCAGGCTTATTGGGGGCAACAATGAGCAGTTCTTC
-	TRBV14	-	TRBJ1-6	CASSQVRVSPLHF	TGTGCCAGCAGCCAAGTCAGGGTTTCACCCCTCCACTTT
-	TRBV19	-	TRBJ1-5	CASSPPTGQSNQPQHF	TGTGCCAGTAGTCCCCCCACTGGACAGAGCAATCAGCCCCAGCATTTT
-	TRBV1	-	TRBJ1-4	CTSSQDGGLGEKLFF	TGCACCAGCAGCCAAGATGGGGGCCTAGGTGAAAAACTGTTTTTT
-	TRBV30	-	TRBJ1-1	CAWGRDLMEAFF	TGTGCCTGGGGGAGGGACTTAATGGAAGCTTTCTTT
-	TRBV5-4	TRBD2	TRBJ2-1	CASSLRLADYNEQFF	TGTGCCAGCTCCTTGAGACTAGCGGATTACAATGAGCAGTTCTTC
-	TRBV5-5	-	TRBJ1-4	CASSLAHYEKLFF	TGTGCCAGCAGCTTGGCCCATTATGAAAAACTGTTTTTT
once	TRBV11-2	TRBD2	TRBJ2-1	CASFKGTSGRYNEQFF	TGTGCCAGCTTCAAAGGGACTAGCGGGCGATACAATGAGCAGTTCTTC
-	TRBV27	TRBD2	TRBJ2-5	CATRRGIQETQYF	TGTGCCACCAGGCGGGGGATACAAGAGACCCAGTACTTC